Listed below are T cell receptor beta chains from one sample, sequenced in a study of identical twins. One entry per CDR3 protein, called by TCRdb with MiXCR from the 5' RACE reads. The profile shows 1.5 million to 2 million distinct CDR3 sequences, less than 40% of them singletons. Sequencing used cord blood. The receptor set was obtained from a newborn girl in good health. Each CDR3 is given with its conserved first and last residue. The D gene is left open where the match is weak. Rows may omit the clone size; those that give it use once, few, many or a size class.

abundance | j_gene | v_gene | d_gene | CDR3nt | CDR3aa
few | TRBJ2-3 | TRBV12-3/TRBV12-4 | NA | TGTGCCAGCAGGCCCGGGGATGACTCTACGCAGTATTTT | CASRPGDDSTQYF
few | TRBJ2-1 | TRBV21-1 | NA | TGTGCCAGTCTTAGCGGGAGTTGGGTCTCCTACAATGAGCAGTTCTTC | CASLSGSWVSYNEQFF
NA | TRBJ2-5 | TRBV3-1 | NA | TGTGCCAGCAGCCAACCCCAACCCCAGTTCCAAGAGACCCAGTACTTC | CASSQPQPQFQETQYF
NA | TRBJ2-3 | TRBV27 | NA | TGTGCCAGCAGTATAAGGGGCGGTCGAGGTAGCTTCCCAGATACGCAGTATTTT | CASSIRGGRGSFPDTQYF
many | TRBJ2-7 | TRBV29-1 | NA | TGCAGCGTTGAAGACTTCTACGAGCAGTACTTC | CSVEDFYEQYF
NA | TRBJ2-7 | TRBV20-1 | TRBD2 | TGCAGTGCTAGAGGGGCAGGGACTAGGAACGAGCAGTACTTC | CSARGAGTRNEQYF
NA | TRBJ2-2 | TRBV24-1 | TRBD2 | TGTGCCACCAGTGATCCGGGACTAGCGAACACCGGGGAGCTGTTTTTT | CATSDPGLANTGELFF
few | TRBJ2-2 | TRBV12-3/TRBV12-4 | TRBD2 | TGTGCCAGCAGTTTGGCTAGCGGGAGGTTCAACACCGGGGAGCTGTTTTTT | CASSLASGRFNTGELFF
NA | TRBJ1-2 | TRBV4-1 | TRBD1 | TGCGCCAGCAGACGACAGGGGATCGGCTATGGCTACACCTTC | CASRRQGIGYGYTF
NA | TRBJ2-1 | TRBV27 | NA | TGTGCCAGCAGTTGGGGCGCATCCTACGAGCAGTTCTTC | CASSWGASYEQFF
NA | TRBJ2-7 | TRBV30 | TRBD1 | TGTGCCTGGGGGACCGGGACAGGAATTTACGAGCAGTACTTC | CAWGTGTGIYEQYF
many | TRBJ1-1 | TRBV7-2 | NA | TGTGCCAGCAGCTTAAGGGGCAGGGTGAACACTGAAGCTTTCTTT | CASSLRGRVNTEAFF
NA | TRBJ2-7 | TRBV7-9 | TRBD2 | TGTGCCAGCAGCTTGACTAGCGGTTATTCCTACAATGAGCAGTACTTC | CASSLTSGYSYNEQYF
NA | TRBJ1-1 | TRBV28 | TRBD1 | TGTGCCAGCAGTTTATATCGACAGGGCCCTATGAACACTGAAGCTTTCTTT | CASSLYRQGPMNTEAFF
NA | TRBJ2-3 | TRBV6-5 | NA | TGTGCCAGCAGGGCACCCGGGACCTCTCACACAGATACGCAGTATTTT | CASRAPGTSHTDTQYF
NA | TRBJ2-5 | TRBV4-2 | NA | TGTGCCAGCAGCCAAGCGGGGTGTCCAGAGACCCAGTACTTC | CASSQAGCPETQYF
NA | TRBJ2-5 | TRBV12-3/TRBV12-4 | NA | TGTTCCAGCAGCAGCGGATCCCTCTTTGAGGAGACCCAGTACTTC | CSSSSGSLFEETQYF
few | TRBJ2-1 | TRBV28 | NA | TGTGCCAGCAGCGACCGGAGGCTAGGGTCCTATGAGCAGTTCTTC | CASSDRRLGSYEQFF
NA | TRBJ2-7 | TRBV12-3/TRBV12-4 | NA | TGTGCCAGCAGTTTAAGGGCAGGCCACGAGCAGTACTTC | CASSLRAGHEQYF
NA | TRBJ2-1 | TRBV9 | NA | TGTGCCAGCAGCGTAGACATAGCCTACAATGAGCAGTTCTTC | CASSVDIAYNEQFF
NA | TRBJ2-2 | TRBV10-3 | TRBD1 | TGTGCCATCAGGTCAAAGGGACAGGGGGACACCGGGGAGCTGTTTTTT | CAIRSKGQGDTGELFF
few | TRBJ2-7 | TRBV27 | TRBD1 | TGTGCCAGCAGGGCGTTAGGGGGCAGCTCCTACGAGCAGTACTTC | CASRALGGSSYEQYF
NA | TRBJ1-4 | TRBV6-5 | TRBD1 | TGTGCCAGCAGGTCCCGACAGGGAGGTGAAAAACTGTTTTTT | CASRSRQGGEKLFF
once | TRBJ2-4 | TRBV28 | NA | TGTGCCAGCAGTTTCGGGATAGCGGAGGACTTC | CASSFGIAEDF
NA | TRBJ2-7 | TRBV4-1 | TRBD1 | TGCGCCAGCAGCCAAGATAGGCCGGGACAGGGTGTCTTGGGGCAGTACTTC | CASSQDRPGQGVLGQYF
NA | TRBJ1-2 | TRBV20-1 | TRBD1 | TGCAGTGCTAGCGACGCCGGGACAGGGTCCGTTGGCTACACCTTC | CSASDAGTGSVGYTF
few | TRBJ1-5 | TRBV2 | TRBD1 | TGTGCCAGCAGGCCGGACAGGTTAAACCAGCCCCAGCATTTT | CASRPDRLNQPQHF
NA | TRBJ2-5 | TRBV28 | NA | TGTGCCAGCAGAATACAGAGGGAGACCCAGTACTTC | CASRIQRETQYF
NA | TRBJ2-2 | TRBV6-5 | NA | TGTGCCAGCAAAGTGGGTACTAGTGTGGAGCTGTTTTTT | CASKVGTSVELFF
NA | TRBJ2-5 | TRBV6-6 | NA | TGTGCCAGCAGTTACTCGCTCACAGGACAAGAGACCCAGTACTTC | CASSYSLTGQETQYF
many | TRBJ2-3 | TRBV12-3/TRBV12-4 | NA | TGTGCCAGCAGTTCAGGGACCCGTGGTACGCAGTATTTT | CASSSGTRGTQYF
NA | TRBJ2-7 | TRBV28 | TRBD2 | TGTGCCAGCAGCTCGAGCGGGAGGGCCTTAGACGAGCAGTACTTC | CASSSSGRALDEQYF
NA | TRBJ2-5 | TRBV6-5 | NA | TGTGCCAGCAGAAGGCCTAGGGAGACCCAGTACTTC | CASRRPRETQYF
few | TRBJ2-4 | TRBV20-1 | NA | TGCAGTGCTAGCCCGGGTCCCAAAAACATTCAGTACTTC | CSASPGPKNIQYF
NA | TRBJ2-3 | TRBV24-1 | TRBD2 | TGTGCCACCAGTGATTTCCTAGCGGGAGTGGCAGATACGCAGTATTTT | CATSDFLAGVADTQYF
NA | TRBJ1-6 | TRBV3-1 | NA | TGTGCCAGCAGCCAAGCGACAGTACCTAATTCACCCCTCCACTTT | CASSQATVPNSPLHF
few | TRBJ2-5 | TRBV27 | NA | TGTGCCAGCAGTTTGGAAGGGGCCGGGGAGACCCAGTACTTC | CASSLEGAGETQYF
few | TRBJ2-3 | TRBV7-2 | TRBD2 | TGTGCCAGCAGCCCCAGGGGGACTAGCGGAAAATTGGATACGCAGTATTTT | CASSPRGTSGKLDTQYF
NA | TRBJ2-1 | TRBV7-9 | NA | TGTGCCAGCAGCTTAGGGTCGCTAGCCCTTTCCAGGGAGCAGTTCTTC | CASSLGSLALSREQFF
NA | TRBJ2-4 | TRBV19 | NA | TGTGCCAGTAGTGTGGGCTCCACCGGTGCCAAAAACATTCAGTACTTC | CASSVGSTGAKNIQYF
NA | TRBJ2-4 | TRBV12-3/TRBV12-4 | NA | TGTGCCAGCAGACTTCGGGTGGTCGGGCAGGAAAGAGTAGCCAAAAACATTCAGTACTTC | CASRLRVVGQERVAKNIQYF
few | TRBJ2-1 | TRBV11-3 | TRBD2 | TGTGCCAGCAGCTTAGGTAGGGCGGGAGGCGATGAGCAGTTCTTC | CASSLGRAGGDEQFF
few | TRBJ2-3 | TRBV2 | NA | TGTGCCAGCAGTGACTTTTGGTGGGAGGAGGATACGCAGTATTTT | CASSDFWWEEDTQYF